This TCR beta chain is from a study of blood T cell repertoires in COVID-19 (dated by TCRdb to 2020 to 2022). The study in broad terms: Samples from collaborators originated in the United States, Italy and Spain and spanned both the acute and convalescent phases of COVID-19. The material from the prospective study consisted of cDNA or gDNA derived from T cells, B-cell-depleted T cells, or PBMCs. Subjects who had been exposed to COVID-19, were actively infected with it, or had recovered from it provided the deeply sampled blood TCRbeta repertoires that made up the dataset. The repertoires were released in a freely available public database meant as a resource for research on the immune response to SARS-CoV-2. Samples were obtained from the ongoing ImmuneRACE study (first 160 participants) and from over 1,000 subjects provided by 6 global collaborators. The sample metadata nearly always contained a de-identified subject ID, COVID-19 status, age in years and sex. Where available, HLA class I and class II types were taken from metadata supplied by the sample provider and were not determined by assay-based typing. Summary of the overall study and its limitations: The amount of clinical and demographic metadata varied by source and participant and was provided uncurated.

This clone has a handful of counts. Its antigen is not yet known. No much larger clone exists at a distance of one base, and base qualities are not known. TCRbeta CDR3 regions were amplified from genomic DNA using the immunoSEQ Assay, a bias-controlled multiplex PCR. The original methods were these. Within the assay, amplification of reference gene primers was used to estimate how many nucleated cells each sample contained. To quantify the absolute abundance of each unique TCRbeta CDR3 rearrangement, sequence reads were collapsed and filtered. For each sample, productive Simpson clonality was calculated by taking the square root of Simpson's diversity index across productive rearrangements. The source is immuneACCESS, and TCRdb retained only in-frame sequences with V and J called. Part of the clones is not carried over; for the studies checked, unresolved V genes explain less than half of this, and the remainder is unexplained. For V, J and clone size, that table is used; D and trimming come from the DNA. The sample table records about 300,000 clones; around nine tenths of these occur just once. The ten biggest clones cover less than 3.5% of the sample.

The germline V gene (reference sequence) gives CDR1 as LNHDA and CDR2 as SQIVND. Including the terminal cysteine and phenylalanine, the CDR3 comprises 14 residues. CDR3 DNA is the only sequence kept; it has 42 bases, read in frame from the first base. V is pared back by 7 bases and J by 1 base, with 13 bases lying between the germline termini. In the prospective study, participants were 18 to 89 years old, resided in approximately 25 geographic areas of the United States, and were enrolled through a virtual design. In the prospective study, cohorts were assigned on the basis of participant-reported clinical history obtained from a screening survey and a study questionnaire. Exposed participants had been in contact, within 2 weeks of entering the study, with a person who had a PCR-confirmed or clinician-diagnosed case of COVID-19. Mobile phlebotomists in the prospective study collected whole blood, serum and a nasopharyngeal or oropharyngeal swab from every participant. Participants in the prospective study had the option to provide additional blood draws and questionnaires over a roughly two-month period. Prospective study blood samples were shipped either frozen or at room temperature before DNA extraction.

The receptor chain draws on TRBV19 and TRBJ1-2, and possibly TRBD1, on 6 matching bases. Sequenced material: PBMCs or T cells enriched from blood (not recorded which). This TCR came from a woman in her 50s who had been exposed to COVID-19. The bases read TGTGCCAGTACCCCCGGGACATATAACTATGGCTACACCTTC. It codes for CASTPGTYNYGYTF.